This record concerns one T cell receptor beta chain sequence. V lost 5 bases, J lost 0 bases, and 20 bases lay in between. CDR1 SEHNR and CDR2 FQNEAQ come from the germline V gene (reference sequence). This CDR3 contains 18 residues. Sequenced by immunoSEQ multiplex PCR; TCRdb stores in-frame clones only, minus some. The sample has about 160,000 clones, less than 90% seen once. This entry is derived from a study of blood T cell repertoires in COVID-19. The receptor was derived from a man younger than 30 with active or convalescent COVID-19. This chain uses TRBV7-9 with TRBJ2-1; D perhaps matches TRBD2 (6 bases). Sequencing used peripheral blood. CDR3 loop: CASSNRGWDFISYNEQFF. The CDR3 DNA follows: TGTGCCAGCAGCAATAGGGGTTGGGACTTTATCTCCTACAATGAGCAGTTCTTC.